This is a list of T cell receptor beta chains from one sample in a study of blood T cell repertoires in COVID-19. Measured with immunoSEQ multiplex PCR; TCRdb has only the in-frame clones, and not every one. The sample contains under 300,000 clones, approximately 91% of which appear only once. Material for sequencing was peripheral blood. The receptor source for this set is a woman aged 35 to 49 who had recovered from COVID-19. Both conserved end residues are part of each CDR3. Fields, in order: J gene, clone size, V gene, D gene, CDR3 DNA, CDR3 protein. D genes are given only for firm matches. The size field is filled for only some rows; it gives once, few, many or a size class.

>TRBJ2-3|NA|TRBV10-1|NA
TGCGCCAGCAGTGAGAATTTAGGCAGGGGAAGCACAGATACGCAGTATTTT
CASSENLGRGSTDTQYF
>TRBJ2-7|NA|TRBV11-2|NA
TGTGCCAGCAGCTTATCCGAACGAAGGACTTACTACGAGCAGTACTTC
CASSLSERRTYYEQYF
>TRBJ2-7|NA|TRBV7-2|NA
TGTGCCAGCAGCTTATATTCAGGGGGGCCCTACGAGCAGTACTTC
CASSLYSGGPYEQYF
>TRBJ2-7|NA|TRBV5-1|TRBD1
TGCGCCAGCAGCTGGACGACAGGGGGGCCCTACGAGCAGTACTTC
CASSWTTGGPYEQYF
>TRBJ1-6|few|TRBV5-6|TRBD1
TGTGCCAGCAGCTTGACTCGGGACAGGGGTGGTTCACCCCTCCACTTT
CASSLTRDRGGSPLHF
>TRBJ2-7|NA|TRBV19|TRBD2
TGTGCCAGTAGTATTCTGGGGGGAGGGCCCTACGAGCAGTACTTC
CASSILGGGPYEQYF
>TRBJ2-7|NA|TRBV15|NA
TGTGCCACCAGCAGAGATCTTGGGCAGATCTACGAGCAGTACTTC
CATSRDLGQIYEQYF
>TRBJ2-7|NA|TRBV13|NA
TGTGCCAGCAGTTCACGGGACTCCCCGGAGCAGTACTTC
CASSSRDSPEQYF
>TRBJ1-2|NA|TRBV3-1/TRBV3-2|NA
TGTGCCAGCAGCCTCCAGGGAGGTATCTATGGCTACACCTTC
CASSLQGGIYGYTF
>TRBJ2-7|NA|TRBV5-6|TRBD2
TGTGCCAGCAGCTCGGTTACTAGCGGGAGGTTCTACGAGCAGTACTTC
CASSSVTSGRFYEQYF
>TRBJ2-3|NA|TRBV5-3|NA
TGTGCCAGAAGCTTGACTGCTGAATTCTGCGATACGCAGTATTTT
CARSLTAEFCDTQYF
>TRBJ2-7|NA|TRBV2|NA
TGTGCCAGCGGGGAGCTTCCGGACTACGAGCAGTACTTC
CASGELPDYEQYF
>TRBJ2-2|NA|TRBV27|NA
TGTGCCAGCAAACCCCAGGGGAACACCGGGGAGCTGTTTTTT
CASKPQGNTGELFF
>TRBJ2-7|NA|TRBV7-3|NA
TGTGCCAGCAGCGAGAGCCTCAGGGGCTCCTACGAGCAGTACTTC
CASSESLRGSYEQYF
>TRBJ1-6|NA|TRBV7-3|TRBD1
TGTGCCAGCAGCGAACAGGGGGACTCAAGCTCACCCCTCCACTTT
CASSEQGDSSSPLHF
>TRBJ2-3|NA|TRBV30|NA
TGTGCCTGGAGCCCCTTGGGGGGTAGCACAGATACGCAGTATTTT
CAWSPLGGSTDTQYF
>TRBJ1-1|NA|TRBV28|NA
TGTGCCAGCACTAGAGCAAGAGGGACTGAAGCTTTCTTT
CASTRARGTEAFF
>TRBJ2-2|NA|TRBV11-2|NA
TGTGCCAGCAGCCGGACAGCTCAGAACACCGGGGAGCTGTTTTTT
CASSRTAQNTGELFF
>TRBJ1-5|NA|TRBV9|NA
TGTGCCAGCAGCGTAGGATGGGGGGGAGGCAATCAGCCCCAGCATTTT
CASSVGWGGGNQPQHF
>TRBJ2-3|once|TRBV7-2|NA
TGTGCCAGCAGCTCGGACTGGCGCACAGATACGCAGTATTTT
CASSSDWRTDTQYF
>TRBJ1-3|NA|TRBV30|NA
TGTGCCTGGAGTCTGGGAAACACCATATATTTT
CAWSLGNTIYF
>TRBJ2-7|NA|TRBV19|NA
TGTGCCAGTAGTGGGGGCCCCCCCTTCTACGAGCAGTACTTC
CASSGGPPFYEQYF
>TRBJ2-3|NA|TRBV7-9|NA
TGTGCCAGCAGCAGCCTCGCTGGCACAGATACGCAGTATTTT
CASSSLAGTDTQYF
>TRBJ1-1|NA|TRBV30|NA
TGTGCCTGGAGTAGAAAACAGGGTCACACTGAAGCTTTCTTT
CAWSRKQGHTEAFF
>TRBJ1-5|NA|TRBV5-8|NA
TGTGCCAGCAGCTTGCGGCCAGGCCAAAATCAGCCCCAGCATTTT
CASSLRPGQNQPQHF
>TRBJ1-5|once|TRBV19|NA
TGTGCCAGTAGTATGATCGGTGATCAGCCCCAGCATTTT
CASSMIGDQPQHF
>TRBJ2-2|NA|TRBV5-5|NA
TGTGCCAGCAGCTTGTACGGGGGGCGTAACACCGGGGAGCTGTTTTTT
CASSLYGGRNTGELFF
>TRBJ1-1|NA|TRBV12-3/TRBV12-4|NA
TGTGCCAGCAACTTCGGGAGCACTGAAGCTTTCTTT
CASNFGSTEAFF
>TRBJ2-7|NA|TRBV28|TRBD2
TGTGCCAGCAGTCTCTATAGCGGGCCAACCTACGAGCAGTACTTC
CASSLYSGPTYEQYF
>TRBJ2-4|NA|TRBV3-1/TRBV3-2|NA
TGTGCCAGCAGCTGGACTGTTTTGCAAAGAAAAAACATTCAGTACTTC
CASSWTVLQRKNIQYF
>TRBJ1-2|NA|TRBV27|NA
TGTGCCAGCAGGGGGCTGGGTGGTGAGACCTATGGCTACACCTTC
CASRGLGGETYGYTF
>TRBJ2-1|NA|TRBV12-2|NA
TGTGCAAGTCGCTTATTCCTTGGTAGCGGGAGGATGCGGTTCTTC
CASRLFLGSGRMRFF
>TRBJ2-7|NA|TRBV6-2/TRBV6-3|TRBD2
TGTGCCAGCAGTTACGTTCCCAGCGGGAAGGACGAGCAGTACTTC
CASSYVPSGKDEQYF
>TRBJ2-2|NA|TRBV7-8|TRBD2
TGTGCCAGCAGCCCATTACTAGCGGGAGGGCCGAGGGCCGGGGAGCTGTTTTTT
CASSPLLAGGPRAGELFF
>TRBJ2-1|NA|TRBV6-6|NA
TGTGCCAGCAGCTACCAGGGACTTGAGCAGTTCTTC
CASSYQGLEQFF
>TRBJ2-7|NA|TRBV9|NA
TGTGCCAGCAGCGGAACCCTCTCGGGAGATCGGGCCTACGAGCAGTACTTC
CASSGTLSGDRAYEQYF
>TRBJ1-2|NA|TRBV30|TRBD1
TGTGCCTGGAGGACCCCGGCAGGGGGCTATGGCTACACCTTC
CAWRTPAGGYGYTF
>TRBJ2-5|NA|TRBV6-5|TRBD1
TGTGCCAGCAGGCGAGAAGACAGGGTTGGAGAGACCCAGTACTTC
CASRREDRVGETQYF
>TRBJ1-2|NA|TRBV12-3/TRBV12-4|TRBD1
TGTGCCAGCAGTTCGACAGGGTTGTATGGCTACACCTTC
CASSSTGLYGYTF
>TRBJ2-1|NA|TRBV7-9|TRBD2
TGTGCCAGCAGCTTAGCTCAGCGGGACCGACGCTCCTACAATGAGCAGTTCTTC
CASSLAQRDRRSYNEQFF
>TRBJ2-5|NA|TRBV3-1/TRBV3-2|TRBD2
TGTGCCAGCAGCCAGGGGACTAGCGGGGAGACCCAGTACTTC
CASSQGTSGETQYF
>TRBJ2-5|NA|TRBV9|TRBD2
TGTGCCAGCAGCGTAGCGGGGGGAGGTGGGGAGACCCAGTACTTC
CASSVAGGGGETQYF
>TRBJ2-1|few|TRBV11-2|TRBD2
TGTGCCAGCAGCTCGGCCGGGGAGCGGGAGTGGTTGAATGAGCAGTTCTTC
CASSSAGEREWLNEQFF
>TRBJ2-1|NA|TRBV7-6|TRBD2
TGTGCCAGCAGCTTAGAGTGGTCTAGCGGGGCACCCTACAATGAGCAGTTCTTC
CASSLEWSSGAPYNEQFF
>TRBJ2-5|NA|TRBV23-1|NA
TGCGCCCCCCGGGCCCCCAGGGTAAGAAAAGAGACCCAGTACTTC
CAPRAPRVRKETQYF
>TRBJ2-7|few|TRBV30|TRBD2
TGTGCCTGGAGTGTAGAAGGGACTAGCGGGAACCACGAGCAGTACTTC
CAWSVEGTSGNHEQYF
>TRBJ2-1|NA|TRBV5-1|TRBD2
TGCGCCAGCGGAGATCCGACTAGCGGGCCCTCCTACAATGAGCAGTTCTTC
CASGDPTSGPSYNEQFF
>TRBJ2-1|once|TRBV7-3|NA
TGTGCCAGCAGCCTGAGCTCCTACAATGAGCAGTTCTTC
CASSLSSYNEQFF
>TRBJ2-1|NA|TRBV5-4|NA
TGTGCCAGCAGCCGACAAACTGGGACTGGGGACGGGGAGCAGTTCTTC
CASSRQTGTGDGEQFF
>TRBJ2-7|NA|TRBV7-2|NA
TGTGCCAGCAGCTTAGATAGAGGGAGCTCCTACGAGCAGTACTTC
CASSLDRGSSYEQYF
>TRBJ2-7|NA|TRBV6-8|NA
TGTGCCAGGGAGAGGGGGACACATCTTAGCTACGAGCAGTACTTC
CARERGTHLSYEQYF
>TRBJ2-1|NA|TRBV3-1/TRBV3-2|NA
TGTGCCAGCAGCCAAGGACCAGGAGGTGTCCATGAGCAGTTCTTC
CASSQGPGGVHEQFF
>TRBJ2-3|NA|TRBV3-1/TRBV3-2|TRBD2
TGTGCCAGCAGCCAAGGTGTTAGCGGGAGCACAGATACGCAGTATTTT
CASSQGVSGSTDTQYF
>TRBJ2-3|NA|TRBV7-2|NA
TGTGCCAGCAGCTACACCGGGACATACACAGATACGCAGTATTTT
CASSYTGTYTDTQYF
>TRBJ2-5|NA|TRBV7-2|NA
TGTGCCAGCAGCTTAAGCCTAGGTGAGGAGACCCAGTACTTC
CASSLSLGEETQYF
>TRBJ2-7|few|TRBV3-1/TRBV3-2|NA
TGTGCCAGCAGCCAAGTCTTCAGGGCCGCTCCCTACGAGCAGTACTTC
CASSQVFRAAPYEQYF
>TRBJ1-3|NA|TRBV3-1/TRBV3-2|TRBD1
TGTGCCAGCAGCCGGGACAGCCGCGGAAACACCATATATTTT
CASSRDSRGNTIYF
>TRBJ2-2|NA|TRBV3-1/TRBV3-2|TRBD2
TGTGCCAGCGCGACTAGCGGGAGGCTTGGGGGACCCGGGGAGCTGTTTTTT
CASATSGRLGGPGELFF
>TRBJ2-5|NA|TRBV7-7|TRBD2
TGTGCCAGCAGCTTAGGGGAGGGGAGGGAGACCCAGTACTTC
CASSLGEGRETQYF